The rows below give T cell receptor beta chains drawn from one sample of a study of shared clonotypes between healthy human individuals. Profiled with immunoSEQ multiplex PCR; TCRdb holds only in-frame clones, not every one. The data hold a few hundred thousand clones, with roughly 97% observed a single time. The specimen sequenced was naive CD4+ T cells sorted from blood. Receptor source: a woman aged 25 to 39 in good health. Both conserved end residues are part of each CDR3. Fields, in order: clone size, V gene, D gene, J gene, CDR3 protein, CDR3 DNA. The D gene is left open where the match is weak. Clone size is shown for a subset of rows, as once, few, many or a class of expanded clone.

clone size: few; V gene: TRBV10-2; D gene: NA; J gene: TRBJ1-5; CDR3 protein: CASSEVGGAGQPQHF; CDR3 DNA: TGCGCCAGCAGTGAGGTTGGGGGCGCGGGTCAGCCCCAGCATTTT
clone size: NA; V gene: TRBV7-9; D gene: NA; J gene: TRBJ2-5; CDR3 protein: CASSSTPNQETQYF; CDR3 DNA: TGTGCCAGCAGCTCAACACCCAACCAAGAGACCCAGTACTTC
clone size: NA; V gene: TRBV28; D gene: NA; J gene: TRBJ1-5; CDR3 protein: CASSLGGPKAQHF; CDR3 DNA: TGTGCCAGCAGTTTAGGGGGCCCCAAAGCCCAGCATTTT
clone size: NA; V gene: TRBV30; D gene: TRBD2; J gene: TRBJ2-1; CDR3 protein: CAWGTSGKREQFF; CDR3 DNA: TGTGCCTGGGGGACTAGCGGGAAGCGTGAGCAGTTCTTC
clone size: NA; V gene: TRBV6-5; D gene: TRBD2; J gene: TRBJ2-3; CDR3 protein: CASSSTSGRVDTQYF; CDR3 DNA: TGTGCCAGCAGTTCGACTAGCGGGAGGGTAGATACGCAGTATTTT
clone size: once; V gene: TRBV30; D gene: NA; J gene: TRBJ1-1; CDR3 protein: CAWTQRFADTEAFF; CDR3 DNA: TGTGCCTGGACCCAGCGTTTCGCGGACACTGAAGCTTTCTTT
clone size: once; V gene: TRBV27; D gene: TRBD2; J gene: TRBJ2-2; CDR3 protein: CASSFGFGREAGTGELFF; CDR3 DNA: TGTGCCAGCAGTTTTGGTTTTGGGCGGGAGGCCGGCACCGGGGAGCTGTTTTTT
clone size: NA; V gene: TRBV18; D gene: TRBD1; J gene: TRBJ2-4; CDR3 protein: CASSPPGQGLTQNIQYF; CDR3 DNA: TGTGCCAGCTCACCACCGGGACAGGGCCTAACCCAAAACATTCAGTACTTC
clone size: NA; V gene: TRBV7-9; D gene: NA; J gene: TRBJ1-4; CDR3 protein: CASSPTLVGEKLFF; CDR3 DNA: TGTGCCAGCAGCCCGACTTTGGTAGGCGAAAAACTGTTTTTT
clone size: NA; V gene: TRBV7-9; D gene: NA; J gene: TRBJ1-2; CDR3 protein: CASSPPGANYGYTF; CDR3 DNA: TGTGCCAGCAGCCCGCCGGGGGCTAACTATGGCTACACCTTC
clone size: NA; V gene: TRBV21-1; D gene: NA; J gene: TRBJ2-7; CDR3 protein: CASSKELQGEYEQYF; CDR3 DNA: TGTGCCAGCAGCAAGGAATTACAGGGTGAGTACGAGCAGTACTTC
clone size: once; V gene: TRBV7-9; D gene: NA; J gene: TRBJ1-2; CDR3 protein: CASEGRVGYTF; CDR3 DNA: TGTGCCAGCGAGGGTAGGGTTGGCTACACCTTC
clone size: NA; V gene: TRBV6-5; D gene: NA; J gene: TRBJ2-5; CDR3 protein: CASSYSKVARETQYF; CDR3 DNA: TGTGCCAGCAGTTACTCGAAGGTAGCTAGGGAGACCCAGTACTTC
clone size: NA; V gene: TRBV7-9; D gene: TRBD1; J gene: TRBJ2-3; CDR3 protein: CASSGTGGFTDTQYF; CDR3 DNA: TGTGCCAGCAGCGGGACAGGGGGGTTCACAGATACGCAGTATTTT
clone size: NA; V gene: TRBV7-9; D gene: NA; J gene: TRBJ2-1; CDR3 protein: CASSLLVPGNEQFF; CDR3 DNA: TGTGCCAGCAGCCTCCTAGTGCCGGGCAATGAGCAGTTCTTC
clone size: NA; V gene: TRBV15; D gene: TRBD2; J gene: TRBJ2-3; CDR3 protein: CATSRVQIAGGDTQYF; CDR3 DNA: TGTGCCACCAGCAGAGTTCAAATTGCGGGAGGTGATACGCAGTATTTT
clone size: NA; V gene: TRBV27; D gene: NA; J gene: TRBJ2-1; CDR3 protein: CASSVQVHQAYNEQFF; CDR3 DNA: TGTGCCAGCAGTGTACAGGTACACCAGGCCTACAATGAGCAGTTCTTC
clone size: NA; V gene: TRBV4-1; D gene: NA; J gene: TRBJ2-4; CDR3 protein: CASSQEGLLAKNIQYF; CDR3 DNA: TGCGCCAGCAGCCAAGAGGGGCTTCTAGCCAAAAACATTCAGTACTTC
clone size: NA; V gene: TRBV28; D gene: NA; J gene: TRBJ1-2; CDR3 protein: CASGLTVNYGYTF; CDR3 DNA: TGTGCCAGCGGGTTGACAGTGAACTATGGCTACACCTTC
clone size: NA; V gene: TRBV27; D gene: NA; J gene: TRBJ1-2; CDR3 protein: CASSLRSVADRNMNYGYTF; CDR3 DNA: TGTGCCAGCAGTTTAAGGTCTGTGGCGGATAGAAATATGAACTATGGCTACACCTTC
clone size: once; V gene: TRBV4-1; D gene: NA; J gene: TRBJ1-4; CDR3 protein: CASSQEERGKLFF; CDR3 DNA: TGCGCCAGCAGCCAAGAAGAGCGGGGAAAACTGTTTTTT
clone size: once; V gene: TRBV5-1; D gene: NA; J gene: TRBJ2-3; CDR3 protein: CASSFSATTDTQYF; CDR3 DNA: TGCGCCAGCAGCTTTTCAGCTACCACAGATACGCAGTATTTT
clone size: NA; V gene: TRBV5-8; D gene: TRBD1; J gene: TRBJ1-1; CDR3 protein: CASSRRLGTGGLVTEAFF; CDR3 DNA: TGTGCCAGCAGCCGAAGGTTAGGGACAGGGGGCTTGGTAACTGAAGCTTTCTTT
clone size: NA; V gene: TRBV5-6; D gene: NA; J gene: TRBJ2-5; CDR3 protein: CASSLFGGTALEQYF; CDR3 DNA: TGTGCCAGCAGCTTATTCGGGGGCACCGCTCTAGAGCAGTACTTC
clone size: NA; V gene: TRBV10-3; D gene: NA; J gene: TRBJ2-3; CDR3 protein: CAISESEGADTQYF; CDR3 DNA: TGTGCCATCAGTGAGTCGGAGGGGGCAGATACGCAGTATTTT
clone size: once; V gene: TRBV15; D gene: NA; J gene: TRBJ2-1; CDR3 protein: CATSRDFRSTSYNEQFF; CDR3 DNA: TGTGCCACCAGCAGAGACTTTCGCTCGACCTCCTACAATGAGCAGTTCTTC
clone size: NA; V gene: TRBV27; D gene: TRBD1; J gene: TRBJ1-1; CDR3 protein: CASSPSQGVNTEAFF; CDR3 DNA: TGTGCCAGCAGTCCGTCACAGGGGGTGAACACTGAAGCTTTCTTT
clone size: NA; V gene: TRBV2; D gene: TRBD2; J gene: TRBJ2-7; CDR3 protein: CASRSGLDLYEQYF; CDR3 DNA: TGTGCCAGCAGGTCGGGACTAGACCTTTACGAGCAGTACTTC
clone size: once; V gene: TRBV11-1; D gene: NA; J gene: TRBJ2-3; CDR3 protein: CASSPLVDTSTDTQYF; CDR3 DNA: TGTGCCAGCAGCCCTCTTGTGGATACTAGCACAGATACGCAGTATTTT
clone size: NA; V gene: TRBV5-1; D gene: NA; J gene: TRBJ1-4; CDR3 protein: CASSLAGLQEYEKLFF; CDR3 DNA: TGCGCCAGCAGCTTAGCGGGGCTACAGGAATATGAAAAACTGTTTTTT
clone size: NA; V gene: TRBV27; D gene: TRBD2; J gene: TRBJ2-1; CDR3 protein: CASSLLSLAGGNEQFF; CDR3 DNA: TGTGCCAGCAGTTTATTAAGTCTAGCGGGGGGAAATGAGCAGTTCTTC
clone size: NA; V gene: TRBV28; D gene: NA; J gene: TRBJ1-4; CDR3 protein: CASSFLSGDNEKLFF; CDR3 DNA: TGTGCCAGCAGTTTTCTTTCCGGGGATAATGAAAAACTGTTTTTT
clone size: NA; V gene: TRBV7-9; D gene: TRBD1; J gene: TRBJ2-3; CDR3 protein: CASSPGGTGASTDTQYF; CDR3 DNA: TGTGCCAGCAGCCCAGGGGGGACAGGGGCCAGCACAGATACGCAGTATTTT
clone size: NA; V gene: TRBV29-1; D gene: NA; J gene: TRBJ2-7; CDR3 protein: CSVGLDGTPLNEQYF; CDR3 DNA: TGCAGCGTTGGACTTGATGGGACACCGCTGAACGAGCAGTACTTC
clone size: NA; V gene: TRBV29-1; D gene: TRBD1; J gene: TRBJ1-1; CDR3 protein: CSARGAGGNTEAFF; CDR3 DNA: TGCAGCGCGAGGGGGGCAGGGGGAAACACTGAAGCTTTCTTT
clone size: NA; V gene: TRBV2; D gene: NA; J gene: TRBJ2-1; CDR3 protein: CASSVRHRGWNEQFF; CDR3 DNA: TGTGCCAGCAGTGTCCGGCACCGGGGATGGAATGAGCAGTTCTTC
clone size: NA; V gene: TRBV7-8; D gene: TRBD2; J gene: TRBJ2-1; CDR3 protein: CASSLSGRGYNEQFF; CDR3 DNA: TGTGCCAGCAGCTTAAGCGGGAGAGGTTACAATGAGCAGTTCTTC
clone size: NA; V gene: TRBV2; D gene: NA; J gene: TRBJ1-1; CDR3 protein: CATSFKNTEAFF; CDR3 DNA: TGTGCCACCTCGTTTAAGAACACTGAAGCTTTCTTT
clone size: NA; V gene: TRBV18; D gene: NA; J gene: TRBJ2-5; CDR3 protein: CASSPPRGEETQYF; CDR3 DNA: TGTGCCAGCTCACCACCCCGGGGAGAAGAGACCCAGTACTTC
clone size: once; V gene: TRBV2; D gene: TRBD1; J gene: TRBJ2-3; CDR3 protein: CASGRDRGADTQYF; CDR3 DNA: TGTGCCAGCGGACGGGACAGGGGTGCAGATACGCAGTATTTT
clone size: NA; V gene: TRBV2; D gene: NA; J gene: TRBJ2-7; CDR3 protein: CASSGDQPSEQYF; CDR3 DNA: TGTGCCAGCAGTGGGGACCAACCCAGCGAGCAGTACTTC
clone size: NA; V gene: TRBV29-1; D gene: TRBD1; J gene: TRBJ1-1; CDR3 protein: CSVNRGPDTEAFF; CDR3 DNA: TGCAGCGTCAACAGGGGGCCGGACACTGAAGCTTTCTTT
clone size: NA; V gene: TRBV7-2; D gene: TRBD1; J gene: TRBJ1-1; CDR3 protein: CASSFRDRGTEAFF; CDR3 DNA: TGTGCCAGCAGCTTCAGGGACAGGGGTACTGAAGCTTTCTTT
clone size: NA; V gene: TRBV2; D gene: NA; J gene: TRBJ1-1; CDR3 protein: CASSVGWGEAFF; CDR3 DNA: TGTGCCAGCAGTGTCGGATGGGGTGAAGCTTTCTTT
clone size: NA; V gene: TRBV11-3; D gene: TRBD1; J gene: TRBJ1-4; CDR3 protein: CASSTNTGTGGVEKLFF; CDR3 DNA: TGTGCCAGCAGCACCAACACCGGGACAGGGGGTGTTGAAAAACTGTTTTTT
clone size: NA; V gene: TRBV19; D gene: NA; J gene: TRBJ1-5; CDR3 protein: CASMETATYSNQPQHF; CDR3 DNA: TGTGCCAGTATGGAGACGGCTACCTATAGCAATCAGCCCCAGCATTTT
clone size: NA; V gene: TRBV5-4; D gene: TRBD1; J gene: TRBJ2-7; CDR3 protein: CASSLSRDRSPYEQYF; CDR3 DNA: TGTGCCAGCAGCTTATCCCGGGACAGGAGCCCTTACGAGCAGTACTTC
clone size: NA; V gene: TRBV7-9; D gene: NA; J gene: TRBJ1-1; CDR3 protein: CASSLAQGNTEAFF; CDR3 DNA: TGTGCCAGCAGCTTAGCACAGGGCAACACTGAAGCTTTCTTT
clone size: once; V gene: TRBV5-5; D gene: TRBD2; J gene: TRBJ2-6; CDR3 protein: CASRGLAGPESSGANVLTF; CDR3 DNA: TGTGCCAGCAGGGGACTAGCGGGACCCGAAAGCTCTGGGGCCAACGTCCTGACTTTC
clone size: NA; V gene: TRBV4-2; D gene: NA; J gene: TRBJ2-5; CDR3 protein: CASSQDPRVKTQYF; CDR3 DNA: TGTGCCAGCAGCCAAGACCCCAGGGTGAAGACCCAGTACTTC
clone size: NA; V gene: TRBV5-1; D gene: NA; J gene: TRBJ2-5; CDR3 protein: CASSIGQFQETQYF; CDR3 DNA: TGCGCCAGCAGCATCGGACAGTTCCAAGAGACCCAGTACTTC
clone size: NA; V gene: TRBV14; D gene: NA; J gene: TRBJ1-6; CDR3 protein: CASSQEWGFRSPLHF; CDR3 DNA: TGTGCCAGCAGCCAGGAATGGGGGTTTCGTTCACCCCTCCACTTT
clone size: NA; V gene: TRBV12-5; D gene: TRBD1; J gene: TRBJ2-1; CDR3 protein: CPILPTGYNEQFF; CDR3 DNA: TGTCCCATCCTCCCGACAGGGTACAATGAGCAGTTCTTC
clone size: NA; V gene: TRBV6-6; D gene: NA; J gene: TRBJ1-1; CDR3 protein: CASRQTGIRAEAFF; CDR3 DNA: TGTGCCAGCAGACAAACAGGGATACGGGCTGAAGCTTTCTTT
clone size: NA; V gene: TRBV28; D gene: NA; J gene: TRBJ2-7; CDR3 protein: CASSLLQPNIYEQYF; CDR3 DNA: TGTGCCAGCAGTTTATTACAACCAAACATATACGAGCAGTACTTC